This T cell receptor beta chain was sequenced in a study of Graves' ophthalmopathy and Graves' hyperthyroidism. Study overall: Researchers obtained peripheral blood at initial diagnosis, before any treatment had begun.

About 10 ml of fresh blood yielded the PBMCs by density gradient. Trimming pared 4 bases from V and 1 base from J, leaving 10 bases between. The CDR3 sequence is 14 residues long. The germline V gene has CDR1 MDHEN and CDR2 SYDVKM. Amplification from RNA transcripts yielded the TCR beta CDR3 regions. First-round RT-PCR employed HTBI primers, with a second-round multiplex PCR after it. Using its own MiXCR run on the multiplex PCR reads, TCRdb lists one record per CDR3 protein. Among 350,000 to 450,000 distinct CDR3 sequences listed, 15% to 20% were seen once. There are many counts of this clonotype. What was sequenced was peripheral blood. The gene calls are TRBV28 and TRBJ2-5, with D hard to call. The receptor's source is a woman in her late teens or twenties with Graves' ophthalmopathy. The CDR3 region is CASSSQETQETQYF. DNA of the CDR3: TGTGCCAGCAGTTCCCAGGAAACCCAAGAGACCCAGTACTTC.